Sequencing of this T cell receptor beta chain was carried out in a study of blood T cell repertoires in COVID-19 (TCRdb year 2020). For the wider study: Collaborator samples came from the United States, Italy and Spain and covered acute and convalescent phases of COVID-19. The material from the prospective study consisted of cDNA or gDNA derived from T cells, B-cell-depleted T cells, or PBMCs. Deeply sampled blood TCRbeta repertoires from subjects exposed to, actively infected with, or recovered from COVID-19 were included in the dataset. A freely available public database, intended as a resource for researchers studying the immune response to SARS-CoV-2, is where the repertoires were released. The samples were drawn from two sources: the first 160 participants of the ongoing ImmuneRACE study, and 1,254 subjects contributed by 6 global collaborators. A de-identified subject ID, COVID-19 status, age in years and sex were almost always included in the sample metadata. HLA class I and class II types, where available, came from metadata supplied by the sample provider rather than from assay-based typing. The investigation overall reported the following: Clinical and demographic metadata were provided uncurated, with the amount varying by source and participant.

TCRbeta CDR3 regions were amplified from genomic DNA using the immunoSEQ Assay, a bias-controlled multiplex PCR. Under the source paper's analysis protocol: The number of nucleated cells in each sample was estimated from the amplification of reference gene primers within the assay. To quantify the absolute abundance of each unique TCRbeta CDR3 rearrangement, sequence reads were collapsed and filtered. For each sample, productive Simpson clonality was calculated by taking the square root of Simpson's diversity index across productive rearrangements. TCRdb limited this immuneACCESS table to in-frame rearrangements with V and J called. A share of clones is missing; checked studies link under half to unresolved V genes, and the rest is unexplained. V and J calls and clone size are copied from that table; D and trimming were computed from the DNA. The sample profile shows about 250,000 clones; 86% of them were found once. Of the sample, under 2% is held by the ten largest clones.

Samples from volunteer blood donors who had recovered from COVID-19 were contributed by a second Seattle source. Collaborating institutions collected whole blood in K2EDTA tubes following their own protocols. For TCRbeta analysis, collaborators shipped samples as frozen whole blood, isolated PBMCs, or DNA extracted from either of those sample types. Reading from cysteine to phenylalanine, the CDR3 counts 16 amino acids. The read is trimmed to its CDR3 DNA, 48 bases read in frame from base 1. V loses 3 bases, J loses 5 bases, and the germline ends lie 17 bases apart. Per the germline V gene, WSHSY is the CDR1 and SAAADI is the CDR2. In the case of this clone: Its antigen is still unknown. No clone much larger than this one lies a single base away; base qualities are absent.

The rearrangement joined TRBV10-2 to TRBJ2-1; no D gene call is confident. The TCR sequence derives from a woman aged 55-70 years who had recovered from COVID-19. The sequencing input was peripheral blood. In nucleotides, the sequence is TGCGCCAGCAGTGAAGCCAATGCTGTAATCCACAATGAGCAGTTCTTC. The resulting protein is CASSEANAVIHNEQFF.